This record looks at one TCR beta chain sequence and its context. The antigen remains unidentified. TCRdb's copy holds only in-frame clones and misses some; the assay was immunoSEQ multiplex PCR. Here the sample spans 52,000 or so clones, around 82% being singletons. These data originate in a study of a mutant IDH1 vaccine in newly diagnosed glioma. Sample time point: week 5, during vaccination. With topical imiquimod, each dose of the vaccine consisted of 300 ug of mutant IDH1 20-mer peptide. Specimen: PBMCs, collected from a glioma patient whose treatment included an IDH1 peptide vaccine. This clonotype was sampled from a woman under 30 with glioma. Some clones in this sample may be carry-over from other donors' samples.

The CDR3 DNA is TGCGCCAGCAGCTTCGTCAGCCGGAACACTGAAGCTTTCTTT. Amino acid sequence: CASSFVSRNTEAFF. The chain links TRBV5-1 to TRBJ1-1; D is unresolved. The CDR3 is 14 residues long. Trimming left V 2 bases short and J 1 base short, with 9 bases between. CDR1 SGHRS and CDR2 YFSETQ come from the germline V gene.